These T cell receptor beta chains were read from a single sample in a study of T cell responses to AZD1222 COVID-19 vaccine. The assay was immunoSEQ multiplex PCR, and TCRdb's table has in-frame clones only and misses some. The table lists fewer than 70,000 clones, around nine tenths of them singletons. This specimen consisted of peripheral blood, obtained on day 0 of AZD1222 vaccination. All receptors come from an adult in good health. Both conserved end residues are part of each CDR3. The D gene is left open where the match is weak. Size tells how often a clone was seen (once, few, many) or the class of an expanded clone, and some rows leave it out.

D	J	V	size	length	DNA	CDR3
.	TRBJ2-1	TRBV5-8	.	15	TGTGCCAGCAGCTTGGAGCTAGCGTCCTACAATGAGCAGTTCTTC	CASSLELASYNEQFF
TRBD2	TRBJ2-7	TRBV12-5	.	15	TGTGCTAGTGGTTTGGCAGCGGGGGCCCAATACGAGCAGTACTTC	CASGLAAGAQYEQYF
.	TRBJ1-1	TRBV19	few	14	TGTGCCAGTAGTATTTCTTTCAGGGTCACTGAAGCTTTCTTT	CASSISFRVTEAFF
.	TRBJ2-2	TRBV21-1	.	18	TGTGCCAGCAGCAAAGCGCTAGAGGCAGGGGGGGACACCGGGGAGCTGTTTTTT	CASSKALEAGGDTGELFF
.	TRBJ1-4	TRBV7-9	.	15	TGTGCCAGCAGCTTACCGACAGGACGGGGTGAAAAACTGTTTTTT	CASSLPTGRGEKLFF
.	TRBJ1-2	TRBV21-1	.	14	TGTGCCAGCAGCAAAGCTCAGGGTGGCTATGGCTACACCTTC	CASSKAQGGYGYTF
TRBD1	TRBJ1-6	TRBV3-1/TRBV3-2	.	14	TGTGCCAGCAGCCCAGGGACAGGGGGATATCCCCTCCACTTT	CASSPGTGGYPLHF
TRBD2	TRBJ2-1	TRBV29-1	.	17	TGCAGCGTTGGGGGACTAGCGGGGGGCCGAATCTACAATGAGCAGTTCTTC	CSVGGLAGGRIYNEQFF
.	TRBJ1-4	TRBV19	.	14	TGTGCCAGTAGTATAGCCCGGGTTAATGAAAAACTGTTTTTT	CASSIARVNEKLFF
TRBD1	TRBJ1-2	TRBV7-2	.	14	TGTGCCAGCAGCGGCCAGGGGGCCAACTATGGCTACACCTTC	CASSGQGANYGYTF
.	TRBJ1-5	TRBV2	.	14	TGTGCCAGCAGTGACTCGGATTCCAATCAGCCCCAGCATTTT	CASSDSDSNQPQHF
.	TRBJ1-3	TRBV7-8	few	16	TGTGCCAGCAGCTTAGATCGAGGAATATCTGGAAACACCATATATTTT	CASSLDRGISGNTIYF
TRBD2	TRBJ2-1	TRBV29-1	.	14	TGCAGCGTTGGAGTAGCGGGGATTTACAATGAGCAGTTCTTC	CSVGVAGIYNEQFF
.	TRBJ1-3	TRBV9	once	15	TGTGCCAGCAGCTCACGGGGCGGCTCTGGAAACACCATATATTTT	CASSSRGGSGNTIYF
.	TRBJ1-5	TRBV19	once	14	TGTGCCAGTAGTATTGGACACTGGATCCAGCCCCAGCATTTT	CASSIGHWIQPQHF
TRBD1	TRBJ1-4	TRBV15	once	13	TGTGCCACCTCGGACAGGGGTTACGAAAAACTGTTTTTT	CATSDRGYEKLFF
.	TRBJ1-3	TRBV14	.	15	TGTGCCAGCAGCCAAGATGGCTTAGGAGGAAACACCATATATTTT	CASSQDGLGGNTIYF
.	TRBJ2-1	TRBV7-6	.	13	TGTGCCAGCAGCTTAGCGGAGGGAAATGAGCAGTTCTTC	CASSLAEGNEQFF
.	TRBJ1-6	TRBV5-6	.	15	TGTGCCAGCAGCAAGGGCCGACTAGGTAATTCACCCCTCCACTTT	CASSKGRLGNSPLHF
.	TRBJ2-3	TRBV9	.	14	TGTGCCAGCAGCGTAGGTCGACCCACAGATACGCAGTATTTT	CASSVGRPTDTQYF
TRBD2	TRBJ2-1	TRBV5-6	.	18	TGTGCCAGCAGCTTGGTTCCGGGACTAGCGGGGGCCGGAGAGGAGCAGTTCTTC	CASSLVPGLAGAGEEQFF
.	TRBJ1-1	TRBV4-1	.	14	TGCGCCAGCAGCAAAACGACAGGGAACACTGAAGCTTTCTTT	CASSKTTGNTEAFF
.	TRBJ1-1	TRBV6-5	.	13	TGTGCCAGCAGTCCCCTCCGGGACACTGAAGCTTTCTTT	CASSPLRDTEAFF
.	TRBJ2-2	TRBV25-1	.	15	TGTGCCAGCAGTGACCACGGGACCGGGGCCGGGGAGCTGTTTTTT	CASSDHGTGAGELFF
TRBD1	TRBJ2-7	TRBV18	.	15	TGTGCCAGCTCACCCTTGGACAGGGGGGGAGCCGAGCAGTACTTC	CASSPLDRGGAEQYF
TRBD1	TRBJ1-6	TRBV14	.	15	TGTGCCAGCAGCCCTCACAGGGGAAATAATTCACCCCTCCACTTT	CASSPHRGNNSPLHF
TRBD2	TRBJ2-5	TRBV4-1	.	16	TGCGCCAGCAGCCAAGTGTTAGCGGGGGAACAAGAGACCCAGTACTTC	CASSQVLAGEQETQYF
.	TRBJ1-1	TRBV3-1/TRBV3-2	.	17	TGTGCCAGCAGCCAAGTTTCAGGGTTTAGAGAAGGGACTGAAGCTTTCTTT	CASSQVSGFREGTEAFF
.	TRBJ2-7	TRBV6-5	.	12	TGTGCCAGCAGTTACGGGGGAAGGGAGCAGTACTTC	CASSYGGREQYF
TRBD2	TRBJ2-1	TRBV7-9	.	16	TGTGCCCTTAAAACTAGCGGGGATACACTTTACAATGAGCAGTTCTTC	CALKTSGDTLYNEQFF